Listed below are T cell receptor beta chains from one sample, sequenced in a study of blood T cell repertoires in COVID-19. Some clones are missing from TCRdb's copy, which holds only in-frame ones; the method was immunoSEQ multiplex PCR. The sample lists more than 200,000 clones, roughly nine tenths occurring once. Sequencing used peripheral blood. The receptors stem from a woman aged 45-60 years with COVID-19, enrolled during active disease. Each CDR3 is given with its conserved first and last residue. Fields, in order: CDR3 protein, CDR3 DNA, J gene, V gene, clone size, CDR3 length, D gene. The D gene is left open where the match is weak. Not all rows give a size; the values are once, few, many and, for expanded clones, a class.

CDR3 protein: CASSPGTSGGGTDTQYF
CDR3 DNA: TGTGCCAGCAGCCCCGGGACTAGCGGGGGAGGGACAGATACGCAGTATTTT
J gene: TRBJ2-3
V gene: TRBV5-8
clone size: few
CDR3 length: 17
D gene: TRBD2

CDR3 protein: CASSSGTIHGTEAFF
CDR3 DNA: TGTGCCAGCAGCTCCGGGACAATCCATGGTACTGAAGCTTTCTTT
J gene: TRBJ1-1
V gene: TRBV11-3
clone size: -
CDR3 length: 15
D gene: -

CDR3 protein: CASSVSSFHTGELFF
CDR3 DNA: TGTGCCAGCAGCGTATCGTCTTTCCACACCGGGGAGCTGTTTTTT
J gene: TRBJ2-2
V gene: TRBV9
clone size: -
CDR3 length: 15
D gene: -

CDR3 protein: CASRTGGATNEKLFF
CDR3 DNA: TGTGCCAGCAGGACAGGGGGGGCAACTAATGAAAAACTGTTTTTT
J gene: TRBJ1-4
V gene: TRBV28
clone size: few
CDR3 length: 15
D gene: TRBD1

CDR3 protein: CAWLTAHNYGYTF
CDR3 DNA: TGTGCCTGGCTGACAGCCCATAACTATGGCTACACCTTC
J gene: TRBJ1-2
V gene: TRBV30
clone size: once
CDR3 length: 13
D gene: -

CDR3 protein: CASSTRTGGSGTDTQYF
CDR3 DNA: TGTGCCAGCAGTACACGGACAGGGGGGTCTGGCACAGATACGCAGTATTTT
J gene: TRBJ2-3
V gene: TRBV27
clone size: -
CDR3 length: 17
D gene: TRBD1

CDR3 protein: CASSFSGQYTDTQYF
CDR3 DNA: TGTGCCAGCAGTTTTTCGGGACAGTACACAGATACGCAGTATTTT
J gene: TRBJ2-3
V gene: TRBV27
clone size: -
CDR3 length: 15
D gene: TRBD1

CDR3 protein: CASSQGSGKAFF
CDR3 DNA: TGTGCCAGCAGTCAAGGGAGCGGGAAAGCTTTCTTT
J gene: TRBJ1-1
V gene: TRBV6-2/TRBV6-3
clone size: -
CDR3 length: 12
D gene: -

CDR3 protein: CASSHPGGTEAFF
CDR3 DNA: TGTGCCAGCAGCCATCCAGGGGGAACTGAAGCTTTCTTT
J gene: TRBJ1-1
V gene: TRBV14
clone size: -
CDR3 length: 13
D gene: TRBD1

CDR3 protein: CASNLGQGWGYTF
CDR3 DNA: TGTGCCAGCAACCTCGGGCAGGGCTGGGGCTACACCTTC
J gene: TRBJ1-2
V gene: TRBV12-3/TRBV12-4
clone size: once
CDR3 length: 13
D gene: -

CDR3 protein: CASSEGLAVITDTQYF
CDR3 DNA: TGTGCCAGCAGCGAGGGACTAGCGGTCATCACAGATACGCAGTATTTT
J gene: TRBJ2-3
V gene: TRBV11-2
clone size: -
CDR3 length: 16
D gene: TRBD2

CDR3 protein: CASSQGQGNTEAFF
CDR3 DNA: TGCGCCAGCAGCCAAGGACAGGGTAACACTGAAGCTTTCTTT
J gene: TRBJ1-1
V gene: TRBV4-1
clone size: -
CDR3 length: 14
D gene: TRBD1

CDR3 protein: CASSPGQGGNEQFF
CDR3 DNA: TGCGCCAGCAGCCCGGGACAGGGTGGAAATGAGCAGTTCTTC
J gene: TRBJ2-1
V gene: TRBV5-1
clone size: -
CDR3 length: 14
D gene: TRBD1

CDR3 protein: CASSPDRGRSNTEAFF
CDR3 DNA: TGTGCCAGCAGCCCGGACAGGGGGCGCAGTAACACTGAAGCTTTCTTT
J gene: TRBJ1-1
V gene: TRBV13
clone size: -
CDR3 length: 16
D gene: TRBD1

CDR3 protein: CASSYSMDRLGNEQFF
CDR3 DNA: TGTGCCAGCAGTTACTCGATGGACAGGCTTGGCAATGAGCAGTTCTTC
J gene: TRBJ2-1
V gene: TRBV6-2/TRBV6-3
clone size: -
CDR3 length: 16
D gene: TRBD1

CDR3 protein: CASSQGGDTQYF
CDR3 DNA: TGTGCCAGCAGCCAGGGGGGGGATACGCAGTATTTT
J gene: TRBJ2-3
V gene: TRBV3-1/TRBV3-2
clone size: -
CDR3 length: 12
D gene: TRBD2

CDR3 protein: CASRSRQGNEQFF
CDR3 DNA: TGTGCCAGCAGGTCGCGACAGGGAAATGAGCAGTTCTTC
J gene: TRBJ2-1
V gene: TRBV11-3
clone size: -
CDR3 length: 13
D gene: TRBD1

CDR3 protein: CASSTGGYNEQFF
CDR3 DNA: TGTGCCAGTAGTACCGGAGGCTACAATGAGCAGTTCTTC
J gene: TRBJ2-1
V gene: TRBV19
clone size: once
CDR3 length: 13
D gene: -

CDR3 protein: CATSDRGQPYGYTF
CDR3 DNA: TGTGCCACCAGTGATCGAGGACAGCCCTATGGCTACACCTTC
J gene: TRBJ1-2
V gene: TRBV24-1
clone size: -
CDR3 length: 14
D gene: -

CDR3 protein: CASGTLGGAGSPLHF
CDR3 DNA: TGTGCCAGCGGCACGTTGGGGGGGGCGGGTTCACCCCTCCACTTT
J gene: TRBJ1-6
V gene: TRBV28
clone size: -
CDR3 length: 15
D gene: -

CDR3 protein: CASSLHGGRVRNEQFF
CDR3 DNA: TGTGCCAGCAGTTTACATGGGGGCAGGGTTCGGAATGAGCAGTTCTTC
J gene: TRBJ2-1
V gene: TRBV6-5
clone size: -
CDR3 length: 16
D gene: -

CDR3 protein: CASTGAVEQFF
CDR3 DNA: TGCGCCAGCACAGGGGCCGTAGAGCAGTTCTTC
J gene: TRBJ2-1
V gene: TRBV5-1
clone size: -
CDR3 length: 11
D gene: -

CDR3 protein: CASSRQGTYGYTF
CDR3 DNA: TGTGCCAGCAGTCGACAGGGGACCTATGGCTACACCTTC
J gene: TRBJ1-2
V gene: TRBV7-8
clone size: once
CDR3 length: 13
D gene: TRBD1

CDR3 protein: CASSPVVDRPNEKLFF
CDR3 DNA: TGTGCCAGCAGCCCGGTTGTGGACAGACCGAATGAAAAACTGTTTTTT
J gene: TRBJ1-4
V gene: TRBV7-2
clone size: few
CDR3 length: 16
D gene: -

CDR3 protein: CASSPNPGQGNSDTQYF
CDR3 DNA: TGTGCCAGCAGCCCCAACCCGGGACAGGGGAATTCTGATACGCAGTATTTT
J gene: TRBJ2-3
V gene: TRBV11-3
clone size: -
CDR3 length: 17
D gene: TRBD1

CDR3 protein: CASSYNAGLYNEQFF
CDR3 DNA: TGTGCCAGCAGTTACAACGCAGGACTCTACAATGAGCAGTTCTTC
J gene: TRBJ2-1
V gene: TRBV6-2/TRBV6-3
clone size: -
CDR3 length: 15
D gene: -

CDR3 protein: CATSRGLEQFF
CDR3 DNA: TGTGCCACCAGCAGGGGACTTGAGCAGTTCTTC
J gene: TRBJ2-1
V gene: TRBV15
clone size: -
CDR3 length: 11
D gene: -

CDR3 protein: CASSLSGHGSDTQYF
CDR3 DNA: TGTGCCAGCAGCTTATCAGGACACGGCTCAGATACGCAGTATTTT
J gene: TRBJ2-3
V gene: TRBV7-2
clone size: -
CDR3 length: 15
D gene: -

CDR3 protein: CASTQGAGLNEQFF
CDR3 DNA: TGTGCCAGCACCCAGGGGGCCGGGCTGAATGAGCAGTTCTTC
J gene: TRBJ2-1
V gene: TRBV7-2
clone size: -
CDR3 length: 14
D gene: TRBD1

CDR3 protein: CASTRDRDSPLHF
CDR3 DNA: TGTGCCAGCACTCGGGACAGGGATTCACCCCTCCACTTT
J gene: TRBJ1-6
V gene: TRBV2
clone size: -
CDR3 length: 13
D gene: TRBD1

CDR3 protein: CSASLDGQGIVRSSYNSPLHF
CDR3 DNA: TGCAGTGCTAGTCTGGACGGCCAGGGGATAGTTAGGAGCTCCTATAATTCACCCCTCCACTTT
J gene: TRBJ1-6
V gene: TRBV20-1
clone size: once
CDR3 length: 21
D gene: -

CDR3 protein: CASTRNRGYGYTF
CDR3 DNA: TGTGCCAGCACCCGAAACAGGGGTTATGGCTACACCTTC
J gene: TRBJ1-2
V gene: TRBV2
clone size: -
CDR3 length: 13
D gene: TRBD1

CDR3 protein: CASTAVGSSHTGELFF
CDR3 DNA: TGTGCCAGCACTGCCGTCGGTTCTAGCCACACCGGGGAGCTGTTTTTT
J gene: TRBJ2-2
V gene: TRBV28
clone size: -
CDR3 length: 16
D gene: -

CDR3 protein: CASSKWIRGFSSGNTIYF
CDR3 DNA: TGTGCCAGCAGCAAATGGATCAGGGGGTTTAGCTCTGGAAACACCATATATTTT
J gene: TRBJ1-3
V gene: TRBV11-2
clone size: -
CDR3 length: 18
D gene: TRBD1

CDR3 protein: CASSFIANTGTATDTQYF
CDR3 DNA: TGCGCCAGCAGCTTCATTGCGAATACCGGGACAGCCACAGATACGCAGTATTTT
J gene: TRBJ2-3
V gene: TRBV5-1
clone size: -
CDR3 length: 18
D gene: TRBD1

CDR3 protein: CASGHRGSNQPQHF
CDR3 DNA: TGCGCCAGCGGACACAGGGGGAGCAATCAGCCCCAGCATTTT
J gene: TRBJ1-5
V gene: TRBV23-1
clone size: few
CDR3 length: 14
D gene: TRBD1

CDR3 protein: CASSLQTGGVGTQYF
CDR3 DNA: TGTGCCAGCTCACTCCAGACAGGGGGCGTTGGGACCCAGTACTTC
J gene: TRBJ2-5
V gene: TRBV18
clone size: -
CDR3 length: 15
D gene: TRBD1

CDR3 protein: CASSPLGRGVNEQFF
CDR3 DNA: TGTGCCAGCAGCCCCCTGGGGCGGGGGGTCAATGAGCAGTTCTTC
J gene: TRBJ2-1
V gene: TRBV11-2
clone size: -
CDR3 length: 15
D gene: TRBD2

CDR3 protein: CARRTGRIVSHSEQFF
CDR3 DNA: TGTGCCAGAAGGACAGGTCGGATTGTTTCACACAGTGAGCAGTTCTTC
J gene: TRBJ2-1
V gene: TRBV19
clone size: -
CDR3 length: 16
D gene: TRBD1

CDR3 protein: CASSPGGSFNEKLFF
CDR3 DNA: TGTGCCAGCAGCCCGGGGGGAAGCTTTAATGAAAAACTGTTTTTT
J gene: TRBJ1-4
V gene: TRBV9
clone size: -
CDR3 length: 15
D gene: -

CDR3 protein: CASRLTGVGGQPQHF
CDR3 DNA: TGTGCCAGCAGATTGACAGGGGTGGGTGGACAGCCCCAGCATTTT
J gene: TRBJ1-5
V gene: TRBV6-5
clone size: -
CDR3 length: 15
D gene: TRBD1

CDR3 protein: CASSLGAGAGYTF
CDR3 DNA: TGTGCCAGCAGCTTAGGGGCGGGGGCTGGCTACACCTTC
J gene: TRBJ1-2
V gene: TRBV7-8
clone size: once
CDR3 length: 13
D gene: -

CDR3 protein: CAISESTRGATDTQYF
CDR3 DNA: TGTGCCATCAGTGAGTCGACACGGGGGGCCACAGATACGCAGTATTTT
J gene: TRBJ2-3
V gene: TRBV10-3
clone size: -
CDR3 length: 16
D gene: -

CDR3 protein: CAWSVERDYSSYNSPLHF
CDR3 DNA: TGTGCCTGGAGTGTAGAACGGGACTACAGCTCCTATAATTCACCCCTCCACTTT
J gene: TRBJ1-6
V gene: TRBV30
clone size: -
CDR3 length: 18
D gene: -

CDR3 protein: CASSTRGTYGYTF
CDR3 DNA: TGTGCCAGTAGCACCAGGGGCACCTATGGCTACACCTTC
J gene: TRBJ1-2
V gene: TRBV19
clone size: -
CDR3 length: 13
D gene: -

CDR3 protein: CASSLIGGGGLYNEQFF
CDR3 DNA: TGTGCCAGCAGTTTAATTGGCGGCGGGGGGTTATACAATGAGCAGTTCTTC
J gene: TRBJ2-1
V gene: TRBV27
clone size: -
CDR3 length: 17
D gene: TRBD2

CDR3 protein: CASSLRKGAGEKLFF
CDR3 DNA: TGTGCCAGCAGTTTACGCAAGGGGGCAGGAGAAAAACTGTTTTTT
J gene: TRBJ1-4
V gene: TRBV28
clone size: -
CDR3 length: 15
D gene: TRBD1

CDR3 protein: CASSFGGARYEQYF
CDR3 DNA: TGTGCCAGCAGCTTCGGTGGGGCCCGGTACGAGCAGTACTTC
J gene: TRBJ2-7
V gene: TRBV5-4
clone size: -
CDR3 length: 14
D gene: -

CDR3 protein: CASSPGVGEKLFF
CDR3 DNA: TGTGCCTCGTCGCCCGGGGTAGGGGAAAAACTGTTTTTT
J gene: TRBJ1-4
V gene: TRBV30
clone size: -
CDR3 length: 13
D gene: -

CDR3 protein: CASSVGQGKETQYF
CDR3 DNA: TGCGCCAGCAGCGTCGGACAGGGGAAAGAGACCCAGTACTTC
J gene: TRBJ2-5
V gene: TRBV5-1
clone size: -
CDR3 length: 14
D gene: TRBD1